This TCR beta chain is from a study of cytomegalovirus exposure and HLA in healthy donors. Study-level background: HLA-typed donors contributed 80 million or so unique TCRs, which were held in an early data release.

Findings and caveats of the study: Only CMV serostatus was available as immune exposure information.

60 Vbeta and 13 Jbeta primers were used in PCR. Sequencing used immunoSEQ multiplex PCR; TCRdb keeps in-frame clones, though not all of them. The sample table sets out some 120,000 clones. As for this clone: No antigen is known for it.

Sequenced: PBMCs. The sequence was obtained from a man aged 40-55 years in good health and CMV-seronegative.

In DNA form, the CDR3 reads TGTGCCAGCGGGGAGGGAAAAAGGGGAGTTACGCAGTATTTT. Its translation is CASGEGKRGVTQYF. The V call is TRBV6-1, the J call TRBJ2-3; 7 bases match TRBD2. This CDR3 contains 14 residues. After removal of 8 bases from V and 8 bases from J, the junction contained 13 bases not matched to a gene. In germline, CDR1 is MNHNS, CDR2 SASEGT.